Reported below is one TCR beta chain. The antigen remains unidentified. A much larger clone lies one base from this, so it may be a read error. The data belong to a study of shared clonotypes between healthy human individuals. V gave up 5 bases and J gave up 6 bases, with 6 bases separating them. The CDR3 covers 11 residues. Germline CDR1 SGHVS, CDR2 FQNEAQ. Healthy and HIV-negative, the adult donors had no recent acute infections or vaccinations. General study results and limits: Clonotype sharing among donors was thought likely to change with sequencing depth. For naive CD4 cells, approximately 5% of clonotypes were shared across a handful of donors.

The data were produced by immunoSEQ multiplex PCR, yet TCRdb's version contains in-frame clones alone and is incomplete. The repertoire has around 1.4 million clones, less than 99% of them found once; the top ten carry about 0.35%. The sequence came from a man aged 25 to 40 in good health. J is TRBJ2-3 and V is TRBV7-8, with D maybe TRBD2 (6 bases). The sample taken for sequencing was naive CD4+ T cells sorted from blood. The sample's subset: CD45RA+ positively selected. Here the CDR3 DNA reads TGTGCCAGCAGCGGAGGGGATACGCAGTATTTT. It codes for CASSGGDTQYF. The full variable domain, in which reference TRBV7-8 and TRBJ2-3 provide the parts outside the CDR3, is GAGVSQSPRYKVAKRGQDVALRCDPISGHVSLFWYQQALGQGPEFLTYFQNEAQLDKSGLPSDRFFAERPEGSVSTLKIQRTQQEDSAVYLCASSGGDTQYFGPGTRLTVL.